The subject of this entry is one T cell receptor (beta chain). Its antigen is undetermined. CD45RO-negative, CCR7-positively selected cells formed the naive CD8 fraction, excluding terminally differentiated effector memory CD45RA+ cells. The data were taken from a study of shared clonotypes between healthy human individuals. Trimming shortened V by 2 bases and J by 4 bases, and 15 bases separated the two germline ends. Germline V gene lookup returns CDR1 MNHEY and CDR2 SVGAGI. The CDR3 is made up of 15 amino acids. General study findings and limits: Few donors limited the genetic and exposure-history diversity represented. Clonotype sharing levels among donors were expected to vary with sequencing depth. In contrast to clonotypes shared by all four donors, non-shared clonotypes had lower generation probabilities.

In the authors' methods: ImmunoSEQ output held junction-only sequences without quality scores, so filtering differed. Only in-frame clones appear in the TCRdb table, and some are missing; sequencing was by immunoSEQ multiplex PCR. For V, J and clone size, that table is used; D and trimming come from the DNA. Seen here are more than 600,000 clones, about 90% observed once, and the top ten hold 24%. Sequencing was done on a sample of naive CD8+ T cells sorted from blood. This receptor was obtained from a man aged 25-40 years in good health. V is TRBV6-5 and J is TRBJ2-7; D is tentatively TRBD1 or TRBD2 (5 bases each). The CDR3 DNA reads TGTGCCAGCAGTTACATGGACTTAGGGGTGTACGAGCAGTACTTC. This codes for CASSYMDLGVYEQYF.